These T cell receptor beta chains were read from a single sample in a study of CD8+ T cells in alopecia areata. The repertoire was sequenced with immunoSEQ multiplex PCR; TCRdb's copy has only in-frame clones and lacks some. The sample has 95,000 to 100,000 clones, 55% to 70% seen once. The sequencing used CD8+ T cells sorted from blood, collected between weeks 55 and 65, from a patient treated with tofacitinib. The receptors derive from a human donor with alopecia areata. CDR3s include the opening cysteine and the closing phenylalanine or tryptophan. D genes are given only for firm matches. Size values are once, few and many counts, or a class for expanded clones, and some rows have none.

j_call,d_call,v_call,clone_size,cdr3_aa,cdr3_nt
TRBJ1-1,TRBD1,TRBV6-5,-,CASSPGQGKAFF,TGTGCCAGCAGTCCAGGACAGGGAAAAGCTTTCTTT
TRBJ1-5,TRBD1,TRBV29-1,-,CSVGDRPNQPQHF,TGCAGCGTTGGGGACAGGCCGAATCAGCCCCAGCATTTT
TRBJ2-1,-,TRBV7-3,-,CASSLMGPGIVSSYNEQFF,TGTGCCAGCAGCTTAATGGGCCCAGGGATAGTGAGCTCCTACAATGAGCAGTTCTTC
TRBJ1-2,-,TRBV13,-,CASSLAENYGYTF,TGTGCCAGCAGCTTAGCGGAGAACTATGGCTACACCTTC
TRBJ2-3,TRBD2,TRBV19,-,CASRDRTVAGSTDTQYF,TGTGCCAGTAGGGACCGGACGGTAGCGGGGTCCACAGATACGCAGTATTTT
TRBJ2-1,TRBD2,TRBV7-6,-,CASSFLADSYNEQFF,TGTGCCAGCAGCTTTCTAGCGGACTCCTACAATGAGCAGTTCTTC
TRBJ1-6,-,TRBV6-5,many,CASSYSNSPLHF,TGTGCCAGCAGTTACTCGAATTCACCCCTCCACTTT
TRBJ2-1,-,TRBV7-9,-,CASSPMIGGVQFF,TGTGCCAGCAGCCCGATGATTGGTGGGGTGCAGTTCTTC
TRBJ2-7,-,TRBV4-1,few,CASSPTTLSPYEQYF,TGCGCCAGCAGCCCCACCACCTTGTCCCCCTACGAGCAGTACTTC
TRBJ2-7,-,TRBV5-1,few,CASSGGEIPYEQYF,TGCGCCAGCAGCGGAGGGGAGATCCCCTACGAGCAGTACTTC
TRBJ2-3,-,TRBV11-2,-,CASSLVLRGSTDTQYF,TGTGCCAGCAGCTTAGTTCTAAGGGGATCCACAGATACGCAGTATTTT
TRBJ1-2,-,TRBV27,-,CASSFGGSRSRYGYTF,TGTGCCAGCAGTTTTGGGGGCAGCCGATCGAGGTATGGCTACACCTTC
TRBJ2-6,-,TRBV19,-,CASSQYSGANVLTF,TGTGCCAGTAGTCAGTACTCTGGGGCCAACGTCCTGACTTTC
TRBJ2-1,-,TRBV30,-,CAWSVMGGGYNEQFF,TGTGCCTGGAGTGTAATGGGGGGTGGGTACAATGAGCAGTTCTTC
TRBJ2-5,-,TRBV21-1,-,CASSRSRGTTPQKAQETQYF,TGTGCCAGCAGCAGATCACGAGGGACTACCCCCCAGAAGGCGCAAGAGACCCAGTACTTC
TRBJ1-1,-,TRBV5-1,-,CASSFNEHEAFF,TGCGCCAGCAGCTTCAACGAACATGAAGCTTTCTTT
TRBJ1-2,-,TRBV7-6,-,CASSSQSTGSLYGYTF,TGTGCCAGCAGCTCTCAAAGCACAGGGAGTCTCTATGGCTACACCTTC
TRBJ2-7,-,TRBV11-3,-,CASSLFGTGVYEQYF,TGTGCCAGCAGCTTATTCGGAACGGGTGTTTACGAGCAGTACTTC
TRBJ1-1,-,TRBV9,few,CASSVLGADTEAFF,TGTGCCAGCAGCGTACTTGGGGCGGACACTGAAGCTTTCTTT
TRBJ1-2,-,TRBV29-1,-,CSVEEGSFNYGYTF,TGCAGCGTTGAAGAGGGCAGTTTTAACTATGGCTACACCTTC
TRBJ1-2,TRBD1,TRBV2,-,CASSGLRDSTNYGYTF,TGTGCCAGCAGTGGTCTTCGGGACAGCACTAACTATGGCTACACCTTC
TRBJ2-4,-,TRBV19,-,CASSSRDRNIQYF,TGTGCCAGTAGTAGTCGGGACCGAAACATTCAGTACTTC
TRBJ2-7,-,TRBV5-6,-,CASSYDRSSYEQYF,TGTGCCAGCAGTTATGACAGGAGCTCCTACGAGCAGTACTTC
TRBJ2-1,-,TRBV29-1,few,CSVALGHEQFF,TGCAGCGTGGCTTTGGGACACGAGCAGTTCTTC
TRBJ2-7,-,TRBV7-2,-,CASSLAEGRYEQYF,TGTGCCAGCAGCTTAGCGGAGGGAAGATACGAGCAGTACTTC
TRBJ2-5,TRBD2,TRBV5-1,few,CASRYPGLAPGTQYF,TGCGCCAGCAGATATCCGGGACTAGCCCCGGGGACCCAGTACTTC
TRBJ2-7,-,TRBV7-9,-,CASSPRTGYEQYF,TGTGCCAGCAGCCCAAGGACGGGGTACGAGCAGTACTTC
TRBJ2-7,TRBD1,TRBV7-9,many,CASSFTPEGQYYEQYF,TGTGCCAGCAGCTTCACTCCTGAGGGACAGTACTACGAGCAGTACTTC
TRBJ2-5,TRBD1,TRBV2,few,CASSFRDRGRGTQYF,TGTGCCAGCAGCTTCCGGGACAGGGGGCGAGGGACCCAGTACTTC
TRBJ2-5,TRBD1,TRBV4-1,-,CASSQVGTVRLETQYF,TGCGCCAGCAGCCAAGTCGGGACAGTGAGGTTGGAGACCCAGTACTTC
TRBJ2-1,TRBD2,TRBV4-2,once,CASSQDYSGGVANEQFF,TGTGCCAGCAGCCAAGATTACAGCGGGGGGGTGGCCAATGAGCAGTTCTTC
TRBJ2-5,TRBD2,TRBV28,many,CASSPTSWETQYF,TGTGCCAGCAGTCCGACTAGCTGGGAGACCCAGTACTTC
TRBJ2-7,-,TRBV4-1,-,CASSQGADRISYEQYF,TGCGCCAGCAGCCAAGGGGCCGACAGGATCTCCTACGAGCAGTACTTC
TRBJ1-5,-,TRBV4-1,-,CASSQERGINQPQHF,TGCGCCAGCAGCCAAGAGCGGGGGATCAATCAGCCCCAGCATTTT
TRBJ1-6,-,TRBV4-1,once,CASSQELYDSGLHF,TGCGCCAGCAGCCAAGAACTCTACGACTCTGGCCTCCACTTT
TRBJ2-3,TRBD2,TRBV4-1,-,CASSLTSGRTDTQYF,TGCGCCAGCAGCTTAACTAGCGGACGCACAGATACGCAGTATTTT
TRBJ2-7,-,TRBV5-1,once,CASRAAGLRSYEQYF,TGCGCCAGCAGAGCCGCGGGACTCCGCTCCTACGAGCAGTACTTC
TRBJ1-2,TRBD1,TRBV11-2,-,CASSLDRDRVRGYTF,TGTGCCAGCAGCTTAGACCGGGACAGGGTGCGTGGCTACACCTTC
TRBJ1-2,TRBD1,TRBV7-9,-,CTGGTGREGYTF,TGTACCGGTGGGACAGGGCGAGAGGGCTACACCTTC
TRBJ2-7,TRBD1,TRBV5-1,-,CASSAPGTGNYEQYF,TGCGCCAGCAGCGCACCCGGGACAGGGAACTACGAGCAGTACTTC
TRBJ1-3,-,TRBV5-1,-,CASSLDAGPGNTIYF,TGCGCCAGCAGCTTGGACGCAGGGCCGGGAAACACCATATATTTT